One and the same sample provided the 26 T cell receptor beta chains below, sequenced in a study of T cells expressing NK-cell markers. TCRdb re-analyzed the 5' RACE reads; it lists each CDR3 protein once, without DNA. The specimen's table records around 180,000 distinct CDR3 sequences. Specimen: blood T cells: a sorted CD56 or NKG2C T cell subset, CD4+ or CD8+ T cells, or bulk PBMC T cells (not recorded which). The origin of the receptors is a man between 18 and 69 years old in good health.

This CDR3 is CASSPHDRAVYEQYF. The chain couples TRBV14 to TRBJ2-7; TCRdb names TRBD1, which stays unverified in the absence of DNA. The CDR3 is 15 amino acids. The germline gives CDR1 SGHDN, CDR2 FVKESK.

This sequence joins TRBV29-1 and TRBJ2-4. This CDR3 is 14 amino acids long. The germline gives CDR1 SQVTM, CDR2 ANQGSEA. CDR3 protein: CSVEVDGILNIQYF.

The chain uses TRBV7-8 and TRBJ2-1. Per the germline V gene, CDR1 is SGHVS and CDR2 is FQNEAQ. The length of the CDR3 is 13 residues. The CDR3 protein is CASSSVPYNEQFF.

The chain joins TRBV27 to TRBJ1-1; TCRdb lists TRBD1, though no DNA is available to test this call. The CDR3 length is 13 residues. CDR1 and CDR2 from the germline V gene are MNHEY and SMNVEV (reference sequence). The CDR3 region is CASSTGQGLEAFF.

The V gene is TRBV20-1, the J gene TRBJ2-1. CDR1 is DFQATT and CDR2 is SNEGSKA in the germline V gene (reference sequence). The CDR3 sequence is 12 residues long. The CDR3 reads CSASEVSAEQFF.

This chain links TRBV7-9 with TRBJ2-5; TCRdb reports TRBD1, a call that lacks DNA to check it against. The CDR3 has 15 amino acids. From germline, CDR1 is SEHNR and CDR2 FQNEAQ (reference sequence). The CDR3 here is CASSEGAGSRETQYF.

The V and J genes are TRBV30 and TRBJ2-2; TCRdb gives TRBD1 as the D gene, but with no DNA this cannot be confirmed. This CDR3 is built from 20 residues. Germline V gives CDR1 GTSNPN, CDR2 SVGIG (reference sequence). The CDR3 spells CAWSQGGWTGATRDTGELFF.

The CDR3 is CASSTGVSGGTDTQYF. This sequence joins TRBV7-9 and TRBJ2-3; checking the TCRdb D call of TRBD2 is not possible without DNA. Germline values: CDR1 SEHNR, CDR2 FQNEAQ (reference sequence). The CDR3 length is 16 residues.

The chain employs TRBV28 and TRBJ2-5; absent DNA, TCRdb's TRBD1 call cannot be checked. The CDR3 runs 13 residues. The germline CDR1 and CDR2 sequences are MDHEN and SYDVKM. CDR3: CASSVAGGETQYF.

This sequence joins TRBV20-1 and TRBJ2-1; TCRdb designates TRBD1, a call that cannot be tested without DNA. CDR3 length: 14 amino acids. Germline CDR1 and CDR2: DFQATT and SNEGSKA (reference sequence). CDR3 in amino acids: CSAVRQDEGNEQFF.

J is TRBJ1-2 and V is TRBV10-3. This CDR3 is built from 13 residues. CDR1 is ENHRY and CDR2 is SYGVKD in the germline V gene. CDR3 sequence reads: CAISELVEDGYTF.

The chain has TRBV12-3 or TRBV12-4 and TRBJ2-2; TCRdb proposes TRBD1, but this gene call is untestable without DNA. This CDR3 region has 14 residues. The CDR3 sequence: CAILGQANTGELFF.

The chain links TRBV2 to TRBJ2-5; checking the TCRdb D call of TRBD2 is not possible without DNA. Germline loops: CDR1 SNHLY, CDR2 FYNNEI. The CDR3 is 15 amino acids. The CDR3 spells CASRPGTSLQETQYF.

The rearrangement links TRBV9 to TRBJ1-1. The V gene's germline CDR1 is SGDLS and CDR2 YYNGEE. The CDR3 sequence is 15 residues long. CDR3: CASSPWEGGNTEAFF. The whole variable domain, remainder taken from reference TRBV9 and TRBJ1-1, is DSGVTQTPKHLITATGQRVTLRCSPRSGDLSVYWYQQSLDQGLQFLIQYYNGEERAKGNILERFSAQQFPDLHSELNLSSLELGDSALYFCASSPWEGGNTEAFFGQGTRLTVV.

The chain carries TRBV7-6 and TRBJ2-1; TCRdb gives TRBD1 as the D gene, but with no DNA this cannot be confirmed. From germline, CDR1 is SGHVS and CDR2 FNYEAQ. There are 15 residues in the CDR3. This CDR3 reads CASSFSGGANGEQFF.

The gene calls are TRBV4-2 and TRBJ2-7; absent DNA, TCRdb's TRBD1 call cannot be checked. Germline CDR1 reads LGHNA; CDR2 reads YNFKEQ. The CDR3 consists of 15 residues. CDR3: CASSTRDTTDYEQYF.

The chain carries TRBV23-1 and TRBJ2-2; lacking DNA, the TRBD2 call made by TCRdb goes unchecked. Being an ORF, TRBV23-1 has a function that is uncertain. There are 16 residues in the CDR3. CDR3 in amino acids: CASSRSSGANTGELFF.

V gene TRBV7-9 combines with J gene TRBJ1-2; with no DNA, the TCRdb D assignment of TRBD1 cannot be verified. This CDR3 is 12 amino acids long. The V gene's germline CDR1 is SEHNR and CDR2 FQNEAQ (reference sequence). CDR3 loop: CASSLGVAGYTF. The full variable domain, completed using reference TRBV7-9 and TRBJ1-2, is DTGVSQNPRHKITKRGQNVTFRCDPISEHNRLYWYRQTLGQGPEFLTYFQNEAQLEKSRLLSDRFSAERPKGSFSTLEIQRTEQGDSAMYLCASSLGVAGYTFGSGTRLTVV.

The chain recombines TRBV4-1 with TRBJ2-5. The CDR3 covers 15 residues. Germline V gene data show CDR1 as MGHRA and CDR2 as YSYEKL. CDR3 loop: CASSQATRVGETQYF.

This chain uses TRBV6-1 with TRBJ2-3; TCRdb names TRBD1, which stays unverified in the absence of DNA. The CDR3 consists of 20 residues. Germline CDR1 MNHNS, CDR2 SASEGT. The CDR3 protein is CASSEPFRAGGADSTDTQYF.

The chain has TRBV5-6 and TRBJ2-5; TCRdb's assignment of TRBD2 cannot be checked, as there is no DNA. The V gene's germline CDR1 is SGHDT and CDR2 YYEEEE. The CDR3 contains 13 residues. The CDR3 loop is CASNPGEGKTQYF.

The chain combines TRBV13 with TRBJ2-1; the D gene TCRdb calls, TRBD2, cannot be checked with no DNA. CDR1 is PRHDT, CDR2 FYEKMQ, per germline (reference sequence). CDR3 length: 12 residues. This CDR3 reads CASSPWGREQFF.

The chain links TRBV20-1 to TRBJ2-3; with no DNA, the TCRdb D assignment of TRBD2 cannot be verified. The CDR3 runs 19 residues. CDR1 is DFQATT, CDR2 SNEGSKA, per germline (reference sequence). The CDR3 sequence: CSARDGGLAGGRDTDTQYF.

The V call is TRBV30, the J call TRBJ1-1; the TCRdb call, TRBD1, lacks DNA for checking. The germline CDR1 and CDR2 sequences are GTSNPN and SVGIG (reference sequence). The CDR3 length is 12 residues. CDR3 protein: CAWSPGNKQAFF.

The V call is TRBV27, the J call TRBJ2-3; TCRdb reports TRBD1, a call that lacks DNA to check it against. The CDR3 loop spans 15 amino acids. CDR1 and CDR2 from the germline V gene are MNHEY and SMNVEV (reference sequence). The CDR3 region is CASSQRGGRADTQYF.

This chain joins TRBV5-5 and TRBJ2-2; TCRdb's D call of TRBD1 is untestable without DNA. This CDR3 comprises 15 residues. CDR1 is SGHKS and CDR2 is YYEKEE in the germline V gene (reference sequence). The CDR3: CASSPWTANTGELFF.